One and the same sample provided the 2 T cell receptor beta chains below, sequenced in a study of monozygotic twins with cystic fibrosis. Libraries were prepared by immunoSEQ multiplex PCR; TCRdb keeps only in-frame clonotypes and omits some of them. The sample carries about 35,000 clones, just over 65% recorded once. The sample consisted of blood. The origin of the receptors is a girl aged 5 to 17 with cystic fibrosis.

The V gene is TRBV9, the J gene TRBJ2-1; 8 bases align to TRBD1. V shed 4 bases, J shed 6 bases, and the junction held 12 bases outside the gene matches. CDR1 and CDR2 (germline): SGDLS, YYNGEE. This CDR3 has 16 amino acids. The CDR3 nucleotides are TGTGCCAGCAGCCCCTCACAGGGGGACCTTAGCAATGAGCAGTTCTTC. Translated, it gives CASSPSQGDLSNEQFF.

The chain is built from TRBV18 and TRBJ2-1; a weak D match, TRBD2 (6 bases). The V gene lost 0 bases and the J gene lost 16 bases, with 16 bases spanning the gap. Germline V gene data show CDR1 as KGHSH and CDR2 as LQKENI. There are 13 residues in the CDR3. The CDR3: CASSPPSRELYFF. In DNA, the CDR3 is TGTGCCAGCTCACCACCGAGCCGGGAGTTGTACTTCTTC.